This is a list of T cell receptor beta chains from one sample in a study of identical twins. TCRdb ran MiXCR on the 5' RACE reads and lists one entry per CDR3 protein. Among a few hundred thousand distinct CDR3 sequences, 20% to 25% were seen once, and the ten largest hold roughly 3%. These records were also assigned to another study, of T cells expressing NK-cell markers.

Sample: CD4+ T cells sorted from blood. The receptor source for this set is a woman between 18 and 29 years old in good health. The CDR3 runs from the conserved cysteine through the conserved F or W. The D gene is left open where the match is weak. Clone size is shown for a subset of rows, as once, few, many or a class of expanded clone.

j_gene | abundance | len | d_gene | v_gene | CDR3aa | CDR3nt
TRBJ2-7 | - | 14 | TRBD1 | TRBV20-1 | CSATGDRSSYEQYF | TGCAGTGCTACCGGGGACAGGAGCTCCTACGAGCAGTACTTC
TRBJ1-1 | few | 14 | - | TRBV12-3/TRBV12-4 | CASSIPGVWTEAFF | TGTGCCAGCAGTATCCCGGGGGTGTGGACTGAAGCTTTCTTT
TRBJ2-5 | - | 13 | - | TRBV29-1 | CSVEGGHQETQYF | TGCAGCGTTGAAGGGGGACATCAAGAGACCCAGTACTTC
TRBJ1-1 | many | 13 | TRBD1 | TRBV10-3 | CAIRVDRDTEAFF | TGTGCCATCAGGGTGGACAGGGACACTGAAGCTTTCTTT
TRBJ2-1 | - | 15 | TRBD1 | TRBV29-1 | CSVIAGTGRYNEQFF | TGCAGCGTTATCGCCGGGACAGGGAGGTACAATGAGCAGTTCTTC
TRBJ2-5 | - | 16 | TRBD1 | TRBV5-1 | CASSLGGTGTQETQYF | TGCGCCAGCAGCTTGGGCGGGACAGGGACCCAAGAGACCCAGTACTTC
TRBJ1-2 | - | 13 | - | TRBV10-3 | CAISGAVNYGYTF | TGTGCCATTAGCGGGGCAGTTAACTATGGCTACACCTTC
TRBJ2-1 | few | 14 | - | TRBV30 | CAWSVPRIYNEQFF | TGTGCCTGGAGTGTACCAAGGATCTACAATGAGCAGTTCTTC
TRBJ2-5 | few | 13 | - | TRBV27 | CASSPTGWETQYF | TGTGCCAGCAGTCCCACAGGTTGGGAGACCCAGTACTTC
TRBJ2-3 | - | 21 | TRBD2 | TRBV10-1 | CASSGVAGLAGWFTSTDTQYF | TGCGCCAGCAGTGGAGTCGCTGGACTAGCGGGATGGTTCACTAGCACAGATACGCAGTATTTT
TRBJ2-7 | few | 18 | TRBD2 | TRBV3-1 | CASSLLSPGLAGVNEQYF | TGTGCCAGCAGCCTCCTATCCCCGGGACTAGCGGGAGTTAACGAGCAGTACTTC
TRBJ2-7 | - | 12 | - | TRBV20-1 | CSASGSVGEQYF | TGCAGTGCTAGCGGTTCCGTGGGAGAGCAGTACTTC
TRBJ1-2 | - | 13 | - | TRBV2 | CASRLTPYYGYTF | TGTGCCAGCAGACTAACGCCTTACTATGGCTACACCTTC
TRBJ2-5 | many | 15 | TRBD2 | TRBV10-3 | CAISGIAGSQETQYF | TGTGCCATCAGTGGAATAGCGGGGTCACAAGAGACCCAGTACTTC
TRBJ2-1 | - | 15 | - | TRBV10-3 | CAISEVLYGYNEQFF | TGTGCCATCAGTGAGGTCCTTTATGGCTACAATGAGCAGTTCTTC
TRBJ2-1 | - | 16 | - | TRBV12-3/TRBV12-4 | CASSTGGGGAEDEQFF | TGTGCCAGCAGTACAGGTGGGGGGGGCGCCGAGGATGAGCAGTTCTTC
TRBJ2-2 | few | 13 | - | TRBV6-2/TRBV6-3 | CASSYWQPGELFF | TGTGCCAGCAGTTATTGGCAGCCCGGGGAGCTGTTTTTT
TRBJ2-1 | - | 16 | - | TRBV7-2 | CASSLGRGSVYNEQFF | TGTGCCAGCAGCTTAGGGCGCGGTAGCGTCTACAATGAGCAGTTCTTC
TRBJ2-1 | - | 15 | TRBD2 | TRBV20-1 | CSDQLAGGVYNEQFF | TGCAGTGACCAACTAGCGGGAGGGGTCTACAATGAGCAGTTCTTC
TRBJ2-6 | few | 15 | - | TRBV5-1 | CASSLGGAGANVLTF | TGTGCTAGCAGCTTAGGAGGGGCTGGGGCCAACGTCCTGACTTTC
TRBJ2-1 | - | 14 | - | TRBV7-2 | CASTLLRDSGEQFF | TGTGCCAGCACCCTCCTGCGGGATAGTGGTGAGCAGTTCTTC
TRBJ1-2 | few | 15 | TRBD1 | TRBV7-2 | CASSILYGGGAGYTF | TGTGCCAGCAGCATCCTCTATGGAGGGGGCGCTGGCTACACCTTC
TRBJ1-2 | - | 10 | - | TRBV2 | CAVANYGYTF | TGTGCGGTAGCGAACTATGGCTACACCTTC
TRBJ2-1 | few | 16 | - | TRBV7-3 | CASSQTTGSSYNEQFF | TGTGCCAGCAGCCAAACGACTGGAAGCTCCTACAATGAGCAGTTCTTC
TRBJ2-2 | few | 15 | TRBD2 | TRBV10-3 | CATRSGGANTGELFF | TGTGCCACCAGATCGGGAGGTGCGAACACCGGGGAGCTGTTTTTT
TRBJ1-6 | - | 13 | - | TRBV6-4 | CASSGGFYSPLHF | TGTGCCAGCAGTGGGGGGTTCTATTCACCCCTCCACTTT
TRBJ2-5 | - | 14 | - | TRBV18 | CASSPQGWEETQYF | TGTGCCAGCTCACCTCAGGGTTGGGAAGAGACCCAGTACTTC
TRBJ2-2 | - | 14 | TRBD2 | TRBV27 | CASKGLAWTGELFF | TGTGCCAGCAAGGGACTAGCGTGGACCGGGGAGCTGTTTTTT
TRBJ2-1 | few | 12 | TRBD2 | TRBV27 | CASSKTSSEQFF | TGTGCCAGCAGTAAGACTAGCAGTGAGCAGTTCTTC
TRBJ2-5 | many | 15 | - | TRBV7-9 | CASSLAFRVGETQYF | TGTGCCAGCAGCTTAGCGTTCAGGGTTGGAGAGACCCAGTACTTC
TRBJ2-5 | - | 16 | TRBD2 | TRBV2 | CASKKPGLSRQETQYF | TGTGCCAGCAAGAAACCGGGACTAAGCCGTCAAGAGACCCAGTACTTC
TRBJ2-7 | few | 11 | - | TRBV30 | CAWSVQYEQYF | TGTGCCTGGAGTGTACAGTACGAGCAGTACTTC
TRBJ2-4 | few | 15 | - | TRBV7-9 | CASSQPEGSRNIQYF | TGTGCCAGCAGTCAGCCAGAAGGATCAAGAAACATTCAGTACTTC
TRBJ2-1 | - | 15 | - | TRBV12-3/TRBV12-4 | CASSFRSPRYNEQFF | TGTGCCAGCAGTTTCAGGTCCCCCCGCTACAATGAGCAGTTCTTC
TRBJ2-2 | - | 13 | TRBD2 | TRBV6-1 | CASGRGNTGELFF | TGTGCCAGTGGGAGGGGGAACACCGGGGAGCTGTTTTTT
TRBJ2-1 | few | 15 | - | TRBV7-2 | CASSLGVAGYNEQFF | TGTGCCAGCAGCTTAGGGGTGGCGGGTTACAATGAGCAGTTCTTC
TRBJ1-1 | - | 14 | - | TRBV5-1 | CASRQGSGNTEAFF | TGCGCCAGCAGACAGGGATCCGGGAACACTGAAGCTTTCTTT
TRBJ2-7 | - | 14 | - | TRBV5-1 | CASSPTGLTYEQYF | TGCGCCAGCAGCCCCACAGGGTTAACCTACGAGCAGTACTTC
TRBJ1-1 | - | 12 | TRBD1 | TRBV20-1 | CSASRGQGEAFF | TGCAGTGCTAGCAGGGGGCAGGGTGAAGCTTTCTTT
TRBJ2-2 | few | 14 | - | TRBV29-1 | CSVGREANTGELFF | TGCAGCGTTGGAAGGGAGGCGAACACCGGGGAGCTGTTTTTT
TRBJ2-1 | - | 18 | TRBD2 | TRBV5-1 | CASRPAGTSGPPYNEQFF | TGCGCCAGCAGGCCAGCGGGGACTAGCGGGCCTCCCTACAATGAGCAGTTCTTC
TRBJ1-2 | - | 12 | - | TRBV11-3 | CASSLSADGYTF | TGTGCCAGCAGCTTATCCGCAGATGGCTACACCTTC
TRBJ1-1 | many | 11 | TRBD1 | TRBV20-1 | CSAPGGSEAFF | TGCAGTGCTCCAGGGGGCTCTGAAGCTTTCTTT
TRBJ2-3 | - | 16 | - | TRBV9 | CASSVVPGGSSDTQYF | TGTGCCAGCAGCGTAGTTCCGGGTGGTTCGTCAGATACGCAGTATTTT
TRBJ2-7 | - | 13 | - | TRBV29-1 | CSGTGGGLNEQYF | TGCAGCGGAACGGGAGGGGGCCTCAACGAGCAGTACTTC
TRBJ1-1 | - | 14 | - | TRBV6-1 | CASSLVVRNTEAFF | TGTGCCAGCAGCCTCGTGGTAAGGAACACTGAAGCTTTCTTT
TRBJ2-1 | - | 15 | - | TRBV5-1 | CASSPTGDSYNEQFF | TGCGCCAGCTCCCCCACGGGGGATTCCTACAATGAGCAGTTCTTC
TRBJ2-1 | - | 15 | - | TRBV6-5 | CASSYSSNVYNEQFF | TGTGCCAGCAGTTACTCTTCCAACGTGTACAATGAGCAGTTCTTC